This is a list of T cell receptor beta chains from one sample in a study of T cell responses to AZD1222 COVID-19 vaccine. TCRdb's copy holds only in-frame clones and misses some; the assay was immunoSEQ multiplex PCR. The top ten hold over 12% of the sample, which has tens of thousands of clones, 75% to 85% seen once. The specimen comprised peripheral blood, sampled 28 days after the second AZD1222 dose. The receptors stem from an adult who received the AZD1222 COVID-19 vaccine. CDR3s include the opening cysteine and the closing phenylalanine or tryptophan. The order of the fields is J gene, V gene, D gene, clone size, CDR3 DNA, CDR3 protein. A D gene is named only where the DNA matches it firmly. Some rows mark clone size as missing; the rest say once, few, many or name a class of expanded clone.

>TRBJ1-1|TRBV10-3|.|.
TGTGCCACCGACCCGGACGGTTCGAACACTGAAGCTTTCTTT
CATDPDGSNTEAFF
>TRBJ2-7|TRBV28|TRBD2|few
TGTGCCAGCAGTTTATTTGGTAGCGGGGGGGCGTCCTACGAGCAGTACTTC
CASSLFGSGGASYEQYF
>TRBJ1-6|TRBV29-1|.|few
TGCAGCGTTCAACCCGGGACCGACAATTCACCCCTCCACTTT
CSVQPGTDNSPLHF
>TRBJ2-2|TRBV5-6|.|.
TGTGCCAGCAGCTTGCTTTCCAGGGGGGGTTACACCGGGGAGCTGTTTTTT
CASSLLSRGGYTGELFF
>TRBJ2-7|TRBV4-3|.|.
TGCGCCAGCAGCCAAGGGGAGGGGGCATACGAGCAGTACTTC
CASSQGEGAYEQYF
>TRBJ1-1|TRBV7-9|.|.
TGTGCCAGCAGCCGATACGATTGGGAGAAGAACACTGAAGCTTTCTTT
CASSRYDWEKNTEAFF
>TRBJ1-5|TRBV19|TRBD1|.
TGTGCCAGTAGTCCAGGACAGGGGAGGGTGCAGCGTCAGCCCCAGCATTTT
CASSPGQGRVQRQPQHF
>TRBJ1-5|TRBV2|TRBD1|.
TGTGCCAGCAGGGAGCGGGGGACAGGGAATCAGCCCCAGCATTTT
CASRERGTGNQPQHF
>TRBJ1-1|TRBV15|.|.
TGTGCCACCAGCCCCCCAGTAAACACTGAAGCTTTCTTT
CATSPPVNTEAFF
>TRBJ1-4|TRBV6-4|.|.
TGTGCCAGCAGCGTAGATCTCAGGGGAAAACTGTTTTTT
CASSVDLRGKLFF
>TRBJ2-5|TRBV19|TRBD2|.
TGTGCCAGTAGTACCTCCGGGCTAGCGGACGAGACCCAGTACTTC
CASSTSGLADETQYF
>TRBJ1-5|TRBV18|TRBD1|.
TGTGCCAGCTCACTGACAGGGGGTGATCAGCCCCAGCATTTT
CASSLTGGDQPQHF
>TRBJ2-1|TRBV3-1/TRBV3-2|.|.
TGTGCCAGCAGCCAAGGAGGGGACTTTCGGCAGTTCTTC
CASSQGGDFRQFF
>TRBJ1-1|TRBV5-1|.|.
TGCGCCAGCAGCTTTATGAACACTGAAGCTTTCTTT
CASSFMNTEAFF
>TRBJ1-2|TRBV6-5|TRBD1|.
TGTGCCAGCAGTATAACCGGGACAGCTAACTATGGCTACACCTTC
CASSITGTANYGYTF
>TRBJ2-5|TRBV7-2|.|.
TGTGCCAGCAGCCGGTCGGGGCTTACCAAAGAGACCCAGTACTTC
CASSRSGLTKETQYF
>TRBJ2-2|TRBV6-4|TRBD1|.
TGTGCCAGCAGTGACCACCCACAGGGGACCGGGGAGCTGTTTTTT
CASSDHPQGTGELFF
>TRBJ1-4|TRBV30|.|.
TGTGCCTGGACGAGGGGATTTAATGAAAAACTGTTTTTT
CAWTRGFNEKLFF